This TCR beta chain was sequenced during a study of beta chain features in type 1 diabetes listed by TCRdb under 2018. Some background on the complete study: Patients and healthy donors did not differ in mean age, gender distribution, total cell number or subset yield. The study compared TCRB repertoires of sorted circulating CD4+ T cell subsets between recently diagnosed type 1 diabetes patients and matched healthy donors. Regulatory and stem cell-like memory subsets were obtained from only 8 patients and about eight healthy donors, while naive and central memory subsets were obtained from all 30 or so donors. A total of some 110 million sorted cells were examined across all samples, and the number of cells per subset was strongly correlated with RNA yield.

Trimming leaves V shorter by 1 base and J shorter by 2 bases, with the junction holding 5 bases beyond the gene matches. Inclusive of the bounding cysteine and phenylalanine, the CDR3 is 16 residues long. Of all the DNA, just the CDR3 is kept, 48 bases in frame from base 1. The germline V gene sets CDR1 to LGHNA and CDR2 to YNFKEQ. The High Capacity cDNA Reverse Transcription Kit was used to reverse transcribe all of the isolated RNA, meaning that expressed TCRB transcripts were what got sequenced. Deep immunoSEQ sequencing was performed on naive, central memory and regulatory T cell samples, with an average of around 3.4 million total reads per sample. After sorted cells were lysed in RLT buffer, RNA was extracted with DNase-treated RNeasy Micro or Mini kits, with the choice depending on cell number. To prevent cross-contamination, every cell subset was processed on its own, while patient and healthy donor samples were processed together. The immunoSEQ multiplex PCR was used to amplify TCRB sequences from cDNA, yielding 87-bp fragments that span the CDR3 region. The amplicons were sequenced using the Illumina HiSeq platform. The authors' analysis ran thus. PCR bias was corrected computationally using synthetic template baselines, and reads within Hamming distance 2 were collapsed, with unmergeable singletons discarded. Reads were aligned against IMGT so that V, D and J genes, CDR3 length and insertions or deletions at six rearrangement sites could be assigned. Within each subset, clonotype counts were normalized to the number of sorted cells before true diversity and Gini coefficients were calculated with the tcR R package. Repertoire sharing was quantified using the overlap coefficient calculated on TCRB nucleotide sequences. As a proxy for the pre-selection repertoire, out-of-frame TCRB sequences from naive cells were analyzed. TCRdb stores this immuneACCESS table with in-frame sequences only. Part of the clones is absent; in the studies checked, under half of the shortfall reflects unresolved V genes, and no reason is known for the rest. That table gives V, J and clone size, and the DNA gave D and trimming. The sample table shows roughly 330,000 clones, and about 11% are seen once. The biggest ten clones account for about 0.015% of the sample.

Paper-wide results and their limitations: Because cDNA was sequenced instead of genomic DNA, highly expressing activated cells could be over-represented, though the groups showed no difference in activation or CD3 levels. PCR might favor shorter templates, but patient and control samples were amplified and corrected together, so any skew would affect both groups equally. At VDJ recombination sites, type 1 diabetes patients had fewer insertions and more deleted nucleotides, which implies abnormalities in thymic rearrangement. Only small numbers of individuals were included in the HLA sub-analyses, which left unresolved whether HLA type had any influence on TCRB rearrangement. A moderate but significant shortening of TCRB CDR3 length was observed in type 1 diabetes patients in all four CD4+ subsets. Naive, central memory and regulatory TCRB repertoires appeared to be more alike among patients than among healthy donors.

A single peripheral blood draw of approximately 100 mL on average was collected from each donor into heparinised tubes. A BD FACSAria II and a panel including CD45RO, CCR7, CD25, CD127, CD95 and CD27 were used to sort naive, central memory, regulatory and stem cell-like memory CD4+ T cells. A purity above 95% was achieved for all sorted populations. PBMCs were isolated right away by Lymphoprep density gradient centrifugation and were stained directly, without culture. So that batch effects would be minimized, each experiment stained and sorted samples in pairs, pairing one healthy donor with one patient. Details on this clone: Its antigen target is currently unknown. No qualities accompany the bases; no much larger clone lies one base away.

The V gene is TRBV4-2 and the J gene is TRBJ2-7, with 10 junctional bases fitting TRBD1. Sequencing input: naive CD4+ T cells from blood. The sample's cell subset or site, from its label and the paper: true naive CD4+ T cells. The sequence came from a woman in her 30s in good health. The DNA sequence is as follows: TGTGCCAGCAGCCAAGGAGACAGGGGGCAGGCCTACGAGCAGTACTTC. This is translated as CASSQGDRGQAYEQYF.